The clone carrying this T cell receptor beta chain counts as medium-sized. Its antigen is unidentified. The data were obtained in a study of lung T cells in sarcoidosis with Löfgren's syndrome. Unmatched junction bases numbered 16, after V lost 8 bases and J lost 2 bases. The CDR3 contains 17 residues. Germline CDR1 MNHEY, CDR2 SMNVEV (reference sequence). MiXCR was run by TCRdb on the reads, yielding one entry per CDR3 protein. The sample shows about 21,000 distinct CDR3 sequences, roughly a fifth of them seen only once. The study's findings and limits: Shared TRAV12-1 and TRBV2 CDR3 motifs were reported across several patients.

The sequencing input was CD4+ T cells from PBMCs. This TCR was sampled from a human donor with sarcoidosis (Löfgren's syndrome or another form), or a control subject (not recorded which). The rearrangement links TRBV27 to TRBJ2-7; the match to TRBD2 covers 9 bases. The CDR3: CASSRMREGRFTYEQYF. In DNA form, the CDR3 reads TGTGCCAGCTCAAGGATGCGGGAGGGCCGATTTACCTACGAGCAGTACTTC.